A single sample is the source of the 2 T cell receptor beta chains below, sequenced in a study of CD8 T cells in ankylosing spondylitis. A single record per CDR3 protein comes from TCRdb applying MiXCR to the 5' RACE reads. This sample yields 250,000 to 300,000 distinct CDR3 sequences, of which approximately 20% are seen a single time; roughly 8.3% belongs to the top ten. Specimen: blood, either unsorted or a sorted T cell fraction (not recorded which). The receptors here all came from a male donor with ankylosing spondylitis or in good health (not recorded which).

The V gene is TRBV19, the J gene TRBJ2-1, with D perhaps assigned TRBD1 or TRBD2 (6 bases each). Trimming took 6 bases from V and 2 from J, leaving 11 bases between them. The CDR3 is 14 residues long. CDR1 is LNHDA, CDR2 SQIVND, per germline (reference sequence). This CDR3 reads CASRTGAPYNEQFF. Here the CDR3 DNA reads TGTGCCAGTAGGACGGGGGCCCCCTACAATGAGCAGTTCTTC.

The chain is built from TRBV9 and TRBJ1-1; the match to TRBD1 covers 7 bases. Losses at the gene ends were 3 bases for V and 2 bases for J; bases not matched to a gene: 4. This CDR3 comprises 14 residues. Germline lookup yields CDR1 SGDLS and CDR2 YYNGEE. As DNA, the CDR3 is TGTGCCAGCAGCGCTAGGGACAGTAACACTGAAGCTTTCTTT. Its translation is CASSARDSNTEAFF. The whole variable domain, remainder taken from reference TRBV9 and TRBJ1-1, is DSGVTQTPKHLITATGQRVTLRCSPRSGDLSVYWYQQSLDQGLQFLIQYYNGEERAKGNILERFSAQQFPDLHSELNLSSLELGDSALYFCASSARDSNTEAFFGQGTRLTVV.